This T cell receptor (beta chain) was profiled in a study of CD8 T cells in Susac syndrome. Per the germline V gene, CDR1 is KGHSH and CDR2 is LQKENI. The CDR3 has 15 residues. Trimming shortened V by 0 bases and J by 6 bases, and 13 bases separated the two germline ends. RNA amounts of about 0.5 to 1 ug underwent reverse transcription with random hexamers. Multiplex immunoSEQ PCR targeted 54 Vbeta and 13 Jbeta TCR beta segments. TCRdb re-derived calls from the immunoSEQ multiplex PCR reads in MiXCR, one entry per CDR3 protein. The sample lists 200,000 or so distinct CDR3 sequences; 90% to 95% were seen once.

This sequence joins TRBV18 and TRBJ2-3; no clear D gene. The clonotype comes from a human donor with multiple sclerosis. The sequencing sample was made of CD4+ T cells from PBMCs. For the CDR3, the DNA is TGTGCCAGCTCACCACCCCAAAACCCCGCGGATACGCAGTATTTT. Its translation is CASSPPQNPADTQYF.